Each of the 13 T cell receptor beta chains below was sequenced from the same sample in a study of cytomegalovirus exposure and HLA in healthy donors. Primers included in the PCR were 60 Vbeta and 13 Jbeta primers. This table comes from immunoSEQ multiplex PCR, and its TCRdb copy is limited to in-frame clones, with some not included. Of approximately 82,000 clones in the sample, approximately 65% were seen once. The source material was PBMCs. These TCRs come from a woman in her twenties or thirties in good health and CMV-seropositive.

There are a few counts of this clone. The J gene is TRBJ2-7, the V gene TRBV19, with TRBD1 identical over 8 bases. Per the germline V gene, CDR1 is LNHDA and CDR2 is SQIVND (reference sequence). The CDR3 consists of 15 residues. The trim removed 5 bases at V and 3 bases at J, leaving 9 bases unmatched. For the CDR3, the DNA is TGTGCCAGTAGTGACCGGGACAGGCTTAACTACGAGCAGTACTTC. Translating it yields CASSDRDRLNYEQYF.

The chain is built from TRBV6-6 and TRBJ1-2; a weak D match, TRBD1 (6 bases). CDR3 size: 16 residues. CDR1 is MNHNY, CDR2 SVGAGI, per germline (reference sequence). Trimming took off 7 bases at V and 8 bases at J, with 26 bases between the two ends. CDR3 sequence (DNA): TGTGCCAGCACAGATCTATCTAGGGGGGGATCGTGGGGCTACACCTTC. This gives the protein CASTDLSRGGSWGYTF.

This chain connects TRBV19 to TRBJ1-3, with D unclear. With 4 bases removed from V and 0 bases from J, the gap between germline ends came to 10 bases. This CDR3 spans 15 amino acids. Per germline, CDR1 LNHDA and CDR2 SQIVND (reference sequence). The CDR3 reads CASSKPGYSGNTIYF. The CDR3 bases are TGTGCCAGTAGTAAACCAGGCTACTCTGGAAACACCATATATTTT.

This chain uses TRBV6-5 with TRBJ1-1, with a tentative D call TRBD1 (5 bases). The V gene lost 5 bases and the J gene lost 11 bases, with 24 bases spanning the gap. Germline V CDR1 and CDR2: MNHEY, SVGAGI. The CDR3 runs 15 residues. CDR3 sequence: CASSLLRAGSYGAFF. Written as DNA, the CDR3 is TGTGCCAGCAGTCTCCTTCGGGCAGGGTCCTATGGGGCTTTCTTT.

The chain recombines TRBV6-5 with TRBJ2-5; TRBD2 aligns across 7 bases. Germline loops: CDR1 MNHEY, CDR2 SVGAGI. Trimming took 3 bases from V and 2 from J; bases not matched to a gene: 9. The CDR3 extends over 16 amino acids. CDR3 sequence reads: CASSYFVASGQETQYF. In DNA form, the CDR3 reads TGTGCCAGCAGTTATTTCGTCGCTAGCGGTCAAGAGACCCAGTACTTC.

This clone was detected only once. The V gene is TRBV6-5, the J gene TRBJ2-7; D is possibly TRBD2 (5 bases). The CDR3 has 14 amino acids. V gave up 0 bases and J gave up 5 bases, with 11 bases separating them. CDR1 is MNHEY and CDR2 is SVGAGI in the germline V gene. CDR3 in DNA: TGTGCCAGCAGTTACTCGGGCCGGGAACACGAGCAGTACTTC. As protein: CASSYSGREHEQYF.

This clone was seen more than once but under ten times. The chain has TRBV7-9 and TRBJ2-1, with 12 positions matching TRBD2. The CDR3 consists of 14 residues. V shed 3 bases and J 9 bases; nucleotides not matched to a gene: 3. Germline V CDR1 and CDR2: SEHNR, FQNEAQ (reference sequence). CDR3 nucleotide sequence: TGTGCCAGCAGCTTCCTAGCGGGGGGGGGTGAGCAGTTCTTC. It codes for CASSFLAGGGEQFF.

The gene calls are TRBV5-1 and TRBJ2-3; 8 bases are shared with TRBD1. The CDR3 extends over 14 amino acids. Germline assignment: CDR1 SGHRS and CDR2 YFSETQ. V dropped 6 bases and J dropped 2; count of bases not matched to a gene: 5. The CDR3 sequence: CASTRQGFTDTQYF. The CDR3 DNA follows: TGCGCCAGCACTCGACAGGGGTTCACAGATACGCAGTATTTT.

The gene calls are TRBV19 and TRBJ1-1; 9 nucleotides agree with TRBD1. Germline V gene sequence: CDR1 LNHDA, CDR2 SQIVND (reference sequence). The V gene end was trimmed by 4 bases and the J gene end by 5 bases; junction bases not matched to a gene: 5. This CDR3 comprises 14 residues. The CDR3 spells CASSRTGEGTEAFF. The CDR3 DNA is TGTGCCAGTAGTAGGACAGGGGAGGGAACTGAAGCTTTCTTT.

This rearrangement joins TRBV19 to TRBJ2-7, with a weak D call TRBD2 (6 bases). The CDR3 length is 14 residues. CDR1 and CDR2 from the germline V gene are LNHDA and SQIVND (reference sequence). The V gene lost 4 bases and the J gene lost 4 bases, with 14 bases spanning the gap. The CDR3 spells CASSTGERTYEQYF. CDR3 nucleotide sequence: TGTGCCAGTAGTACGGGGGAAAGGACGTACGAGCAGTACTTC.

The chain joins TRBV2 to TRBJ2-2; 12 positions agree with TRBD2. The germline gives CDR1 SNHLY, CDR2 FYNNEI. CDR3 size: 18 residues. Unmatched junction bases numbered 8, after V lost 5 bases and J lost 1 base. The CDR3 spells CASSSPGTSGLNTGELFF. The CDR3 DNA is TGTGCCAGCAGTTCCCCCGGGACTAGCGGGCTGAACACCGGGGAGCTGTTTTTT.

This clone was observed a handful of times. The CDR3: CASSLRGGEQFF. The DNA for the CDR3 is TGTGCCAGCAGCTTACGGGGTGGGGAGCAGTTCTTC. The V and J genes are TRBV7-2 and TRBJ2-1, with a possible D match to TRBD2 (5 bases). The germline V gene encodes CDR1 SGHTA and CDR2 FQGNSA. Trimming removed 2 bases at V and 10 bases at J, with 9 bases between. The CDR3 has 12 residues.

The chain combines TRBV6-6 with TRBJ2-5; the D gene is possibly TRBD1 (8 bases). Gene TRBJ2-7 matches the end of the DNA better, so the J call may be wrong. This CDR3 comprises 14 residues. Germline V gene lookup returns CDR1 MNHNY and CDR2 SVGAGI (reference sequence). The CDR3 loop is CASSSTGEGYEQYF. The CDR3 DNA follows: TGTGCCAGCAGTTCGACAGGGGAGGGCTACGAGCAGTACTTC.